This record concerns one T cell receptor (beta chain) sequence. Antigen specificity is unknown. The record originates from a study of cytomegalovirus exposure and HLA in healthy donors. The CDR3 spans 12 residues. Germline assignment: CDR1 LNHDA and CDR2 SQIVND (reference sequence). V lost 3 bases and J 7 bases, leaving 9 bases between the germline ends. PCR primers comprised 60 Vbeta and 13 Jbeta primers. Clones were read by immunoSEQ multiplex PCR, and TCRdb kept only the in-frame ones, dropping some. Altogether approximately 90,000 clones are present, over 75% being singletons, with the ten largest covering around 3.4%. Study-wide results and caveats: An analysis was carried out later, and it reportedly showed fewer N-insertions in an Asian-associated ancestry cluster than the approximately 680-donor mean.

The sample taken for sequencing was PBMCs. The chain is built from TRBV19 and TRBJ1-2; weak D call: TRBD1 (6 bases). The origin of this receptor is a man in his forties in good health and CMV-seronegative. DNA for the CDR3: TGTGCCAGTAGTATGGACAGACGTGGCTACACCTTC. This sequence encodes CASSMDRRGYTF.